The 30 T cell receptor beta chains below were found in one sample sequenced in a study of molecular identifiers for immune sequencing clone quantification. One entry per CDR3 protein results from TCRdb running MiXCR on the PCR reads. This table holds about 640,000 distinct CDR3 sequences, approximately 20% found once. The specimen sequenced was naive CD8+ T cells from blood, with Jurkat cell RNA spiked in. Subset noted: FACS-sorted CD8+CD4-CCR7+CD45RA+ naive T cells. Receptors were obtained from a human donor in good health. Some libraries in this study had Jurkat cell RNA spiked in.

This chain joins TRBV11-2 and TRBJ2-1, with D unclear. The CDR3 contains 11 residues. V was trimmed by 3 bases and J by 10 bases, leaving 7 bases between them. Germline V lookup: CDR1 SGHAT, CDR2 FQNNGV. In DNA form, the CDR3 reads TGTGCCAGCAGCTTTTTGAGGGAGCAGTTCTTC. Its protein is CASSFLREQFF.

The V call is TRBV2, the J call TRBJ2-5; D gene unclear. The CDR3 is 14 residues long. V dropped 5 bases and J dropped 5 bases, with 15 bases sitting between them. Germline V gene lookup returns CDR1 SNHLY and CDR2 FYNNEI. The chain's CDR3 is CASSRQNQPETQYF. CDR3 nucleotide sequence: TGTGCCAGCAGTCGGCAGAACCAACCGGAGACCCAGTACTTC.

This clonotype has just a few counts. The rearrangement links TRBV7-8 to TRBJ2-7, with a possible D match to TRBD2 (6 bases). In germline, CDR1 is SGHVS, CDR2 FQNEAQ. The CDR3 is 15 amino acids. The V end lost 6 bases, the J end lost 5 bases, and 20 bases lay between the germline ends. For the CDR3, the DNA is TGTGCCAGCAGTCCAACCCCGGGACTCGGGAACGAGCAGTACTTC. Translating gives CASSPTPGLGNEQYF. The full variable domain, its missing parts supplied by reference TRBV7-8 and TRBJ2-7, is GAGVSQSPRYKVAKRGQDVALRCDPISGHVSLFWYQQALGQGPEFLTYFQNEAQLDKSGLPSDRFFAERPEGSVSTLKIQRTQQEDSAVYLCASSPTPGLGNEQYFGPGTRLTVT.

This clonotype was seen ten or more times. The chain is built from TRBV4-3 and TRBJ2-3; TRBD1 or TRBD2 may be the D gene (6 bases each). The CDR3 length is 16 residues. Trimming removed 1 base from V and 4 bases from J, with 15 bases in between. From germline, CDR1 is LGHNA and CDR2 YSLEER. CDR3 protein: CASSQGRGKGADTQYF. The CDR3, as DNA: TGCGCCAGCAGCCAAGGTCGCGGGAAGGGGGCAGATACGCAGTATTTT.

The chain is built from TRBV2 and TRBJ2-7; D gene unclear. Germline CDR1 reads SNHLY; CDR2 reads FYNNEI. This CDR3 spans 17 amino acids. V lost 0 bases, J lost 2 bases, and 17 bases lay in between. CDR3: CASSEALVSYGTYEQYF. CDR3 sequence (DNA): TGTGCCAGCAGTGAAGCGCTTGTATCCTACGGCACCTACGAGCAGTACTTC. Together with reference TRBV2 and TRBJ2-7, the CDR3 gives the full variable domain: EPEVTQTPSHQVTQMGQEVILRCVPISNHLYFYWYRQILGQKVEFLVSFYNNEISEKSEIFDDQFSVERPDGSNFTLKIRSTKLEDSAMYFCASSEALVSYGTYEQYFGPGTRLTVT.

As to this clonotype: A much larger clone is a single base away; this may be a read error. This chain links TRBV10-3 with TRBJ2-7, with 9 bases lining up with TRBD1. This CDR3 has 13 residues. From germline, CDR1 is ENHRY and CDR2 SYGVKD. CDR3 sequence (DNA): TGTGCCATCGGGACAGGGCGAACCTACGAGCGGTACTTC. Protein sequence: CAIGTGRTYERYF.

There are many counts of this clonotype. The CDR3 DNA reads TGTGCCAGCAGACTAGCGGGAGGTAGCGGGGAGCTGTTTTTT. Its protein product is CASRLAGGSGELFF. This rearrangement joins TRBV9 to TRBJ2-2, with TRBD2 matching over 12 bases. The germline V gene has CDR1 SGDLS and CDR2 YYNGEE. The V segment lost 5 bases and the J segment 7 bases; nucleotides outside the gene matches: 3. The CDR3 extends over 14 amino acids.

This clonotype was observed at least ten times. The chain combines TRBV27 with TRBJ2-1; 10 positions agree with TRBD2. V was pared by 5 bases and J by 2 bases, with 3 bases of the junction left unmatched. Germline values: CDR1 MNHEY, CDR2 SMNVEV (reference sequence). The length of the CDR3 is 15 residues. The DNA for the CDR3 is TGTGCCAGCAGTAATAGCGGGGGGCCCTACAATGAGCAGTTCTTC. Encoded protein: CASSNSGGPYNEQFF.

This clonotype was detected a few times. The rearrangement links TRBV19 to TRBJ2-2; no reliable D call. Germline V lookup: CDR1 LNHDA, CDR2 SQIVND (reference sequence). The CDR3 is made up of 15 amino acids. V was cut by 6 bases and J by 3 bases, with 14 bases left in between. The CDR3 spells CASRMASRDTGELFF. CDR3 coding DNA: TGTGCCAGTAGGATGGCTTCCCGAGACACCGGGGAGCTGTTTTTT.

This clonotype occurred a few times. This chain joins TRBV4-1 and TRBJ1-2; a possible D gene is TRBD1 (5 bases). Between the trimmed V and J ends, which lost 3 bases and 5 bases, there was a span of 16 bases. CDR3 length equals 15 residues. Looked up from germline, CDR1 is MGHRA and CDR2 is YSYEKL. CDR3 bases: TGCGCCAGCAGCCAGGCCCTCTCTGGGGCATATGGCTACACCTTC. Translation gives CASSQALSGAYGYTF.

The sample holds many counts of this clonotype. This chain uses TRBV16 with TRBJ2-1; 8 nucleotides match TRBD2. V lost 4 bases, J lost 8 bases, and 7 bases stayed unmatched. Germline V CDR1 and CDR2: KGHSY, FQNENV. CDR3 size: 14 residues. For the CDR3, the DNA is TGTGCCAGCAGCCGGACGGGAGGGAGGGATGAGCAGTTCTTC. Translation: CASSRTGGRDEQFF.

This clonotype was observed at least ten times. The chain uses TRBV29-1 and TRBJ2-2; 7 bases align to TRBD1. V lost 6 bases to trimming and J lost 6 bases; unmatched junction nucleotides: 13. There are 15 residues in the CDR3. Germline loops: CDR1 SQVTM, CDR2 ANQGSEA. The CDR3 nucleotides read TGCAGCGTCTACTCCGGGACAGTGGAGCCCGGGGAGCTGTTTTTT. Translation: CSVYSGTVEPGELFF.

This clonotype came up many times. This chain links TRBV6-5 with TRBJ1-5; 12 positions match TRBD1. CDR1 and CDR2 from the germline V gene are MNHEY and SVGAGI. The V gene end was trimmed by 6 bases and the J gene end by 7 bases; junction bases not matched to a gene: 10. CDR3 length: 16 residues. CDR3 sequence reads: CASSRTGTGGLQPQHF. The CDR3 DNA is TGTGCCAGCAGCCGGACCGGGACAGGGGGCTTGCAGCCCCAGCATTTT.

Concerning this clonotype itself: A much larger clone lies a single base off, so this may be a read error. The rearrangement links TRBV4-1 to TRBJ2-3, with 12 bases lining up with TRBD2. The CDR3 is 15 residues long. Germline CDR1 reads MGHRA; CDR2 reads YSYEKL. The CDR3 reads CASCQLAGGADTQYF. As DNA, the CDR3 is TGCGCCAGCTGCCAACTAGCGGGGGGTGCAGATACGCAGTATTTT.

This clonotype came up once. With a much larger clone just one base away, this may be a read error. Given the absence of the conserved phenylalanine or tryptophan at the CDR3 end, a read error is likely. V is TRBV28 and J is TRBJ1-1; the D gene is possibly TRBD1 (6 bases). Trimming left V 7 bases short and J 7 bases short, with 16 bases between. CDR1 and CDR2 (germline): MDHEN, SYDVKM. The CDR3 consists of 13 residues. DNA for the CDR3: TGTGCCAGCACCCACAGGGTTTGGGGTGAAGCTTTCCTT. As protein: CASTHRVWGEAFL.

A few counts support this clonotype. The chain links TRBV7-9 to TRBJ2-4; TRBD2 matches 11 bases. Unmatched junction bases numbered 9, after V lost 5 bases and J lost 0 bases. Germline CDR1 SEHNR, CDR2 FQNEAQ (reference sequence). This CDR3 region has 18 residues. The CDR3 DNA reads TGTGCCAGCAGCCCCCTTAGCGGGGGGGGACTAGCCAAAAACATTCAGTACTTC. Its translation: CASSPLSGGGLAKNIQYF.

V usage is TRBV3-1 and J usage is TRBJ2-4; 13 bases agree with TRBD2. The CDR3 contains 18 residues. With 3 bases clipped from V and 1 base from J, the junction kept 6 bases outside the gene matches. Germline V gives CDR1 LGHDT, CDR2 YNNKEL (reference sequence). The CDR3 DNA is TGTGCCAGCAGCCAGCAACTAGCGGGGGGGCTCGCCAAAAACATTCAGTACTTC. It yields the protein CASSQQLAGGLAKNIQYF. The variable domain in full, completed from reference TRBV3-1 and TRBJ2-4, reads DTAVSQTPKYLVTQMGNDKSIKCEQNLGHDTMYWYKQDSKKFLKIMFSYNNKELIINETVPNRFSPKSPDKAHLNLHINSLELGDSAVYFCASSQQLAGGLAKNIQYFGAGTRLSVL.

The sample holds many counts of this clonotype. The chain is built from TRBV6-5 and TRBJ2-7; 8 nucleotides match TRBD2. J gave up 7 bases and V 4 bases, and 9 bases lay outside the gene matches. The CDR3 consists of 14 residues. CDR1 is MNHEY and CDR2 is SVGAGI in the germline V gene. The CDR3 protein is CASSSVAGTDEQYF. CDR3 sequence (DNA): TGTGCCAGCAGTTCAGTAGCGGGGACGGATGAGCAGTACTTC.

This clonotype was seen repeatedly, ten times or more. The V gene is TRBV5-4, the J gene TRBJ2-7; 7 bases match TRBD2. Germline V gives CDR1 SGHNT, CDR2 YYREEE (reference sequence). Trimming cost V 4 bases and J 0 bases; bases outside gene matches: 10. The CDR3 consists of 16 residues. CDR3 protein: CASSTSSGLSSYEQYF. DNA for the CDR3: TGTGCCAGCAGCACCTCTAGCGGCTTAAGCTCCTACGAGCAGTACTTC.

This clonotype was recorded at least ten times. This chain connects TRBV2 to TRBJ1-1; the D is unclear. CDR3 length equals 12 residues. Germline lookup yields CDR1 SNHLY and CDR2 FYNNEI. Between the trimmed V and J ends, which lost 4 bases and 7 bases, there was a span of 10 bases. This chain's CDR3 is CASSGLTYEAFF. The CDR3 nucleotides are TGTGCCAGCAGTGGCCTGACTTATGAAGCTTTCTTT.

This clonotype was found many times. This chain links TRBV7-9 with TRBJ1-1, with a possible D match to TRBD1 (6 bases). Deletions cut 4 bases from V and 4 bases from J, with 22 bases between. Germline loops: CDR1 SEHNR, CDR2 FQNEAQ (reference sequence). CDR3 length: 17 residues. The CDR3 here is CASSSLRGAGAGTEAFF. CDR3 in DNA: TGTGCCAGCAGCTCCCTTAGGGGGGCTGGGGCGGGCACTGAAGCTTTCTTT.

This clonotype was seen ten or more times. This rearrangement joins TRBV27 to TRBJ1-6; the D is unclear. V was shortened by 2 bases and J by 7 bases, with 15 bases between the two germline ends. Looked up from germline, CDR1 is MNHEY and CDR2 is SMNVEV (reference sequence). This CDR3 spans 16 amino acids. The CDR3 is CASSLDGVRVNSPLHF. The CDR3 DNA follows: TGTGCCAGCAGTTTAGATGGGGTTAGAGTAAATTCACCCCTCCACTTT.

About this clonotype: A much larger clone lies one base from this, so it may be a read error. This chain links TRBV4-3 with TRBJ1-4; D is perhaps TRBD1 (5 bases). CDR1 is LGHNA, CDR2 YSLEER, per germline. V dropped 4 bases and J dropped 6 bases, with 15 bases sitting between them. This CDR3 has 15 residues. The CDR3 nucleotides read TGCGCCAGCAGCCCCCGTGGGGGTTCTGATGAAAAACTGTTTTTT. It yields the protein CASSPRGGSDEKLFF.

The gene calls are TRBV27 and TRBJ2-7, with D unclear. The CDR3 loop spans 14 amino acids. The germline V gene has CDR1 MNHEY and CDR2 SMNVEV (reference sequence). V gave up 2 bases and J gave up 0 bases, with 8 bases separating them. In DNA, the CDR3 is TGTGCCAGCAGTTTAAAGGGATTCTCCTACGAGCAGTACTTC. Protein product: CASSLKGFSYEQYF.

This clonotype was seen a handful of times. The gene calls are TRBV28 and TRBJ2-7; D ambiguous. Germline V CDR1 and CDR2: MDHEN, SYDVKM. The CDR3 consists of 13 residues. V shed 2 bases and J shed 7 bases, with 12 bases lying between them. The DNA of the CDR3 is TGTGCCAGCAGTTTACTCCAGGCTTGGGAGCAGTACTTC. Encoded protein: CASSLLQAWEQYF.

The rearrangement joins TRBV27 to TRBJ2-3; D gene unclear. The CDR3 contains 15 residues. V dropped 6 bases and J dropped 2 bases, with 15 bases sitting between them. Germline CDR1 is MNHEY and CDR2 is SMNVEV (reference sequence). CDR3 in DNA: TGTGCCAGCAGACCCTCTCGGGCCTCCACAGATACGCAGTATTTT. This codes for CASRPSRASTDTQYF.

With respect to this clonotype: This may stem from a read error, because a much larger clone lies one nucleotide away. V is TRBV7-9 and J is TRBJ2-7; the D is unclear. CDR3 length: 14 residues. Germline V gene lookup returns CDR1 SEHNR and CDR2 FQNEAQ (reference sequence). The CDR3 here is CAGSLPEPSYEQYF. The DNA for the CDR3 is TGTGCCGGCAGCTTACCTGAACCCTCCTACGAGCAGTACTTC.

This clonotype was detected ten times or more. The V call is TRBV7-2, the J call TRBJ2-1; 7 bases agree with TRBD1. CDR1 SGHTA and CDR2 FQGNSA come from the germline V gene. The junction had 10 bases not matched to a gene; V was cut back by 5 bases and J by 15 bases. The CDR3 consists of 12 residues. CDR3 DNA sequence: TGTGCCAGCAGCCCACAGGACAGGCTGGGGTTCTTC. Its translation: CASSPQDRLGFF.

This clonotype was seen ten or more times. The J gene is TRBJ2-7, the V gene TRBV6-5, with D possibly TRBD2 on 6 matching bases. CDR3 size: 14 residues. CDR1 and CDR2 from the germline V gene are MNHEY and SVGAGI. With 7 bases removed from V and 0 bases from J, the gap between germline ends came to 13 bases. The CDR3 reads CASKAGSSSYEQYF. CDR3 in DNA: TGTGCCAGCAAGGCGGGGTCCAGCTCCTACGAGCAGTACTTC.

This clonotype has just a few counts. The chain is built from TRBV29-1 and TRBJ2-1, with D uncertain. V gave up 6 bases and J gave up 3 bases, with 9 bases separating them. The germline CDR1 and CDR2 sequences are SQVTM and ANQGSEA. The CDR3 is 12 residues long. CDR3 sequence: CSVAQYYNEQFF. The CDR3 DNA follows: TGCAGCGTGGCGCAGTACTACAATGAGCAGTTCTTC.